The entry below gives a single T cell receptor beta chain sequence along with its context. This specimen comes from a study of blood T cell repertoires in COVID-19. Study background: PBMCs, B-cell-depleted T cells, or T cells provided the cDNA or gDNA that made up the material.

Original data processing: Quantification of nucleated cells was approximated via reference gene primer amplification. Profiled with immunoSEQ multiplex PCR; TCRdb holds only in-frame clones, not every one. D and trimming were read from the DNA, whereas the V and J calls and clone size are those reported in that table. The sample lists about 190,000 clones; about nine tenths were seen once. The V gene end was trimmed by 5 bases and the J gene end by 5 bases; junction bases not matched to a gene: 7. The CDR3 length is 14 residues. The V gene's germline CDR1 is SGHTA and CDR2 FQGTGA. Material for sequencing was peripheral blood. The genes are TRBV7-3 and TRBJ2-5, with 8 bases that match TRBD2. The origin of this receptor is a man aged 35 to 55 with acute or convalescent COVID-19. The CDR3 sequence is CASSPGQRGETQYF. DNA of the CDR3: TGTGCCAGCAGCCCAGGGCAGCGGGGGGAGACCCAGTACTTC.